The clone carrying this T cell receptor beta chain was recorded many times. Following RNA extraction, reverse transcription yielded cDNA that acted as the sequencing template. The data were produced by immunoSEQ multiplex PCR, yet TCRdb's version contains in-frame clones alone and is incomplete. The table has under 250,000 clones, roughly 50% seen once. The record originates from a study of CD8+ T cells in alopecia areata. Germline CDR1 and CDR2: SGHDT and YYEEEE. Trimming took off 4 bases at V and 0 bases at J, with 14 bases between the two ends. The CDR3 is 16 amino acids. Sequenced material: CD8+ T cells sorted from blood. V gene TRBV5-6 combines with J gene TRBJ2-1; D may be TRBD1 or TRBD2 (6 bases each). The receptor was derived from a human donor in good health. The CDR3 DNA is TGTGCCAGCAGCCCCTACAGGGAGGTCTCCTACAATGAGCAGTTCTTC. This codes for CASSPYREVSYNEQFF.